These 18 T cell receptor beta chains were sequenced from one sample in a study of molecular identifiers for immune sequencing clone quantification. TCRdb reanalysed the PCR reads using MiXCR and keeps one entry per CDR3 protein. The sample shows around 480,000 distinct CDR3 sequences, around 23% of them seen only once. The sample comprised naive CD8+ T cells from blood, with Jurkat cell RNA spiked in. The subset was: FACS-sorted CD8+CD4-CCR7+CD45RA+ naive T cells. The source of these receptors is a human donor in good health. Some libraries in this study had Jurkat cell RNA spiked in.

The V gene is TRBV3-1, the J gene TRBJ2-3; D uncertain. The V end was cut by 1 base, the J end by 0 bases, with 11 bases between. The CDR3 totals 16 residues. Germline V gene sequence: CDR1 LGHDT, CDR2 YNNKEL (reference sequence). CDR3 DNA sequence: TGTGCCAGCAGCCAAGTTTCCCTTCCTAGCACAGATACGCAGTATTTT. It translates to CASSQVSLPSTDTQYF.

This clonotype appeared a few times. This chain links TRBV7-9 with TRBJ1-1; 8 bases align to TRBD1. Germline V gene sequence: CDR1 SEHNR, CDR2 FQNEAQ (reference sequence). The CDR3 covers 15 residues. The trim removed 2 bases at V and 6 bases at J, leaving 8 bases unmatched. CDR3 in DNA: TGTGCCAGCAGCTTACTAGACAGGGGAATCTCTGAAGCTTTCTTT. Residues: CASSLLDRGISEAFF. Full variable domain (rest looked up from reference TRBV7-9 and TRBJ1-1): DTGVSQNPRHKITKRGQNVTFRCDPISEHNRLYWYRQTLGQGPEFLTYFQNEAQLEKSRLLSDRFSAERPKGSFSTLEIQRTEQGDSAMYLCASSLLDRGISEAFFGQGTRLTVV.

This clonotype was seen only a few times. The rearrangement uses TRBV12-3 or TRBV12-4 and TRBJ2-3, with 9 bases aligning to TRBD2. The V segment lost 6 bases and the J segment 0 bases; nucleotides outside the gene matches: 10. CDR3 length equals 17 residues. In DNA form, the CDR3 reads TGTGCCAGCAGCCCCCCGTCTAGCGGGACCAGCACAGATACGCAGTATTTT. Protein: CASSPPSSGTSTDTQYF.

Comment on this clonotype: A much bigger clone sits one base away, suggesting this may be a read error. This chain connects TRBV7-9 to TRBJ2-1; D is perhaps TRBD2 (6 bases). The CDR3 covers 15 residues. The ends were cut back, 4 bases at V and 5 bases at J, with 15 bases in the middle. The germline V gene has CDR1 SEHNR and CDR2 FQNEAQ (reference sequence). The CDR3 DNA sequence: TGTGCCAGCAGCTCTCCGGCTAGCGAGAACAATGAGCAGTTCTTC. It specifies CASSSPASENNEQFF.

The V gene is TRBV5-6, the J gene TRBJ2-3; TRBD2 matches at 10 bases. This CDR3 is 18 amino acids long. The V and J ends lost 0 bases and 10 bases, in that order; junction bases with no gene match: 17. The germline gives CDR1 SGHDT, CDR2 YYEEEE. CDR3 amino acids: CASSLEVRPSGSGDAQYF. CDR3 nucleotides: TGTGCCAGCAGCTTGGAAGTTCGTCCTAGCGGGAGTGGGGATGCGCAGTATTTT.

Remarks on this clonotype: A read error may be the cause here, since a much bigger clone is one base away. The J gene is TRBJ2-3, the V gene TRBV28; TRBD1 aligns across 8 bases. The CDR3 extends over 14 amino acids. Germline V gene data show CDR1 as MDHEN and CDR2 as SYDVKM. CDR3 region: CAGREQGAPDTQYF. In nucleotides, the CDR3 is TGTGCCGGCAGAGAGCAGGGGGCTCCAGATACGCAGTATTTT.

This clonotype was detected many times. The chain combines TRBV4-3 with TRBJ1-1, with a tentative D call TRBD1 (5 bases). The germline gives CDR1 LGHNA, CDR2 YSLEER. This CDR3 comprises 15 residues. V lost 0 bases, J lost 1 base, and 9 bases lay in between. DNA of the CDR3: TGCGCCAGCAGCCAAGATTGGGGACCGAACACTGAAGCTTTCTTT. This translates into CASSQDWGPNTEAFF.

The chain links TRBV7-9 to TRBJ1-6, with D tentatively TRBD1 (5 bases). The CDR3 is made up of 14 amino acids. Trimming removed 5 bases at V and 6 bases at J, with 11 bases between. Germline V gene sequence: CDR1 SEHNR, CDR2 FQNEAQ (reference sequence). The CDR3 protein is CASSQDSFNSPLHF. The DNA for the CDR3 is TGTGCCAGCAGCCAAGACAGTTTTAATTCACCCCTCCACTTT. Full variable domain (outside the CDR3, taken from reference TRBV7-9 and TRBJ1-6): DTGVSQNPRHKITKRGQNVTFRCDPISEHNRLYWYRQTLGQGPEFLTYFQNEAQLEKSRLLSDRFSAERPKGSFSTLEIQRTEQGDSAMYLCASSQDSFNSPLHFGNGTRLTVT.

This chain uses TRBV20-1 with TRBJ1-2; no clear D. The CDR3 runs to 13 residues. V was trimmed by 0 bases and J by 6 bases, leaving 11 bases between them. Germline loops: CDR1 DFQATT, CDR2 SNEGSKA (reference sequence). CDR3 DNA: TGCAGTGCTAGAGACAGTGTCTCAAATGGCTACACCTTC. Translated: CSARDSVSNGYTF.

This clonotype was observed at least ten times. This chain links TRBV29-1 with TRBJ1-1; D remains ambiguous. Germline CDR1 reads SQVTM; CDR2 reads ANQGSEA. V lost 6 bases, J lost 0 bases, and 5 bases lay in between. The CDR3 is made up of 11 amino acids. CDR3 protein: CSVPLNTEAFF. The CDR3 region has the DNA TGCAGCGTCCCTCTGAACACTGAAGCTTTCTTT.

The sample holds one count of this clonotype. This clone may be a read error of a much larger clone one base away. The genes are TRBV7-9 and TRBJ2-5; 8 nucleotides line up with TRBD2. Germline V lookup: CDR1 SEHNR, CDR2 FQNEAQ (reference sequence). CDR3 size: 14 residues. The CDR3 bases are TGTGCCAGCAGGATTAGCGGGGTCCAAGAGCCCCAGTACTTC. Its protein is CASRISGVQEPQYF.

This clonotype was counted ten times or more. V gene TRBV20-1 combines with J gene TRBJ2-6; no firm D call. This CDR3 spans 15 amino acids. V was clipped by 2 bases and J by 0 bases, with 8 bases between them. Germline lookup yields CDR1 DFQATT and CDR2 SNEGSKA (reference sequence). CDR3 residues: CSARSTSSGANVLTF. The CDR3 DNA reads TGCAGTGCTAGAAGTACCAGCTCTGGGGCCAACGTCCTGACTTTC.

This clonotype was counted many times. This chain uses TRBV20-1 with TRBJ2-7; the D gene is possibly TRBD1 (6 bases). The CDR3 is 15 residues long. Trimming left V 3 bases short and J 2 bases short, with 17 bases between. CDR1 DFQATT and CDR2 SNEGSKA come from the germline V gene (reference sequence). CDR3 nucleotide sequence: TGCAGTGCTAGTCCAGAAGAGGGGGACACCTACGAGCAGTACTTC. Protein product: CSASPEEGDTYEQYF.

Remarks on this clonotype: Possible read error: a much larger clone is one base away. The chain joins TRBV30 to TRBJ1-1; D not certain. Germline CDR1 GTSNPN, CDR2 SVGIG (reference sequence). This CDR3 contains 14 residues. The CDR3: CAWSVAGVNTESFF. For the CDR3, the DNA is TGTGCCTGGAGTGTAGCCGGGGTCAACACTGAATCTTTCTTT.

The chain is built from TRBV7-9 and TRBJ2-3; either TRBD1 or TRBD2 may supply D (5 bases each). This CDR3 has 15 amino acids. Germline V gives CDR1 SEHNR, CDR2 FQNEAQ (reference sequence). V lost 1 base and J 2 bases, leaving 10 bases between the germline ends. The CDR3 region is CASSLGDGNTDTQYF. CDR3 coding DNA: TGTGCCAGCAGCTTAGGGGACGGCAACACAGATACGCAGTATTTT.

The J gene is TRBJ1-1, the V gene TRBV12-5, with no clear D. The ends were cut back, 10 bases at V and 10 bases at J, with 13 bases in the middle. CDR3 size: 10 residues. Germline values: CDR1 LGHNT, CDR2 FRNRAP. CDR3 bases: TGTGCTAATAGACTCGATACAGCTTTCTTT. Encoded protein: CANRLDTAFF.

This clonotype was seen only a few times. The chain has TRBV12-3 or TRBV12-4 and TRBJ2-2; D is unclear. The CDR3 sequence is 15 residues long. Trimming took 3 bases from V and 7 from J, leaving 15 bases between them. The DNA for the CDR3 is TGTGCCAGCAGTTTTGGTTCGGCAGCTTTCGGGGAGCTGTTTTTT. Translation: CASSFGSAAFGELFF.

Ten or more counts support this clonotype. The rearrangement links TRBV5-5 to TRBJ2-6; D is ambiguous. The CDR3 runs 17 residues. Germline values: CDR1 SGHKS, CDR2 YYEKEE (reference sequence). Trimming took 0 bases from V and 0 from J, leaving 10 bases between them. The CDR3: CASSLGLSLSGANVLTF. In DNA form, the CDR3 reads TGTGCCAGCAGCTTGGGGCTCAGTCTCTCTGGGGCCAACGTCCTGACTTTC.